Following are 9 T cell receptor beta chains from one sample sequenced in a study of PD-1 blockade in classical Hodgkin lymphoma. Sequenced by immunoSEQ multiplex PCR; TCRdb stores in-frame clones only, minus some. This sample has almost 100,000 clones; around 90% occur once, and the top ten carry roughly 3%. Every patient had relapsed following autologous stem cell transplantation, and cohorts differed in brentuximab vedotin exposure. Sequences were derived from peripheral blood mononuclear cells (PBMCs), sampled at baseline. These receptor sequences come from a human donor with classical Hodgkin lymphoma.

The chain joins TRBV28 to TRBJ2-1; D is possibly TRBD1 (5 bases). CDR3 size: 17 residues. CDR1 is MDHEN, CDR2 SYDVKM, per germline. Trimming stripped 2 bases from V and 6 bases from J, with 20 bases between. The CDR3 loop reads CASSLSRYWGNGNEQFF. CDR3 coding DNA: TGTGCCAGCAGTTTAAGCCGGTATTGGGGCAATGGCAATGAGCAGTTCTTC.

V usage is TRBV6-1 and J usage is TRBJ1-2; 7 nucleotides match TRBD1. Germline loops: CDR1 MNHNS, CDR2 SASEGT. CDR3 size: 14 residues. Trimming at V came to 6 bases and at J to 5 bases, leaving 9 bases not matched to a gene. CDR3 amino acids: CASRIGTVPYGYTF. The DNA for the CDR3 is TGTGCCAGCAGAATCGGGACAGTACCGTATGGCTACACCTTC.

This chain uses TRBV29-1 with TRBJ1-3; TRBD1 matches 7 bases. V shed 6 bases and J 1 base; nucleotides not matched to a gene: 18. Germline CDR1 and CDR2: SQVTM and ANQGSEA. This CDR3 has 18 amino acids. The CDR3 DNA reads TGCAGCGTAGCCACCCCAACAGGGGTCCCGCATTCTGGAAACACCATATATTTT. Its translation is CSVATPTGVPHSGNTIYF. Based on the CDR3 plus reference TRBV29-1 and TRBJ1-3, the full variable domain is SAVISQKPSRDICQRGTSLTIQCQVDSQVTMMFWYRQQPGQSLTLIATANQGSEATYESGFVIDKFPISRPNLTFSTLTVSNMSPEDSSIYLCSVATPTGVPHSGNTIYFGEGSWLTVV.

The chain is built from TRBV6-1 and TRBJ1-1, with 7 bases identical to TRBD1. Germline assignment: CDR1 MNHNS and CDR2 SASEGT. The CDR3 has 13 residues. After removal of 4 bases from V and 7 bases from J, the junction contained 6 bases not matched to a gene. The CDR3 DNA sequence: TGTGCCAGCAGTGGACAGGGCGGGGGTGAAGCTTTCTTT. This sequence encodes CASSGQGGGEAFF.

V usage is TRBV28 and J usage is TRBJ1-2; possibly TRBD1 for D (5 bases). The CDR3 spans 15 residues. From germline, CDR1 is MDHEN and CDR2 SYDVKM. Trimming took off 3 bases at V and 0 bases at J, with 11 bases between the two ends. The CDR3 spells CASSFVRGANYGYTF. The CDR3 region has the DNA TGTGCCAGCAGTTTCGTGAGGGGAGCTAACTATGGCTACACCTTC.

The rearrangement links TRBV28 to TRBJ1-1, with TRBD1 identical over 7 bases. The CDR3 spans 16 residues. V shed 9 bases and J 4 bases; nucleotides not matched to a gene: 17. CDR1 MDHEN and CDR2 SYDVKM come from the germline V gene. The CDR3 loop is CASGDISTGRFTEAFF. The CDR3 nucleotides are TGTGCCAGTGGGGATATTTCGACAGGGAGGTTCACTGAAGCTTTCTTT.

This chain's CDR3 is CASSLRWQNTEAFF. Written as DNA, the CDR3 is TGTGCCAGCAGTTTAAGGTGGCAAAACACTGAAGCTTTCTTT. The chain couples TRBV27 to TRBJ1-1; no clear D gene. The CDR3 spans 14 residues. The V end lost 2 bases, the J end lost 2 bases, and 9 bases lay between the germline ends. Germline V CDR1 and CDR2: MNHEY, SMNVEV (reference sequence).

The V call is TRBV2, the J call TRBJ1-5, with D unclear. V was pared by 4 bases and J by 2 bases, with 12 bases between. The germline CDR1 and CDR2 sequences are SNHLY and FYNNEI. This CDR3 spans 15 amino acids. CDR3 in amino acids: CASSVFRTGNQPQHF. Written as DNA, the CDR3 is TGTGCCAGCAGTGTGTTTAGGACGGGCAATCAGCCCCAGCATTTT. Combining the CDR3 with reference TRBV2 and TRBJ1-5 gives the whole variable domain EPEVTQTPSHQVTQMGQEVILRCVPISNHLYFYWYRQILGQKVEFLVSFYNNEISEKSEIFDDQFSVERPDGSNFTLKIRSTKLEDSAMYFCASSVFRTGNQPQHFGDGTRLSIL.

The V and J genes are TRBV5-1 and TRBJ1-1; TRBD1 might be the D (5 bases). The CDR3 is 14 amino acids. The V and J ends lost 0 bases and 4 bases respectively, with 10 bases between them. Germline V gene data show CDR1 as SGHRS and CDR2 as YFSETQ. In DNA form, the CDR3 reads TGCGCCAGCAGCTTGGTGGGTAGGGGCACTGAAGCTTTCTTT. Its protein is CASSLVGRGTEAFF.